The T cell receptor beta chain described here comes from a study of vaccination effects on CD4 cells after COVID-19. Study details: BNT162b2 vaccine or mRNA-1273 vaccine was given to participants in two doses.

Culture lasted roughly eleven days before CD4+ T cell isolation. At days 3 and 7, half of the medium was exchanged for IL-2 medium. Measured with immunoSEQ multiplex PCR; TCRdb has only the in-frame clones, and not every one. The sample has 45,000 to 60,000 clones; about 74% are singletons. Points on this clone: Its antigen is currently unknown.

The V gene lost 0 bases and the J gene lost 0 bases, with 3 bases spanning the gap. The CDR3 is 14 residues long. Germline CDR1 and CDR2: SGDLS and YYNGEE. The chain combines TRBV9 with TRBJ2-2; the D is unclear. The origin of this receptor is a human donor who received a COVID-19 vaccine. Sequencing was performed on CD4+ T cells from PBMCs cultured without peptide, taken before COVID-19 vaccination. The CDR3 loop reads CASSVVPNTGELFF. The DNA for the CDR3 is TGTGCCAGCAGCGTAGTCCCGAACACCGGGGAGCTGTTTTTT.